Described below is a single T cell receptor beta chain sequence and its context. It was with a sample-barcoded 5' primer and a J-beta primer mix that a second PCR of roughly 7 to 12 cycles was run. A single record per CDR3 protein comes from TCRdb applying MiXCR to the 5' RACE reads. The sample has roughly 800,000 distinct CDR3 sequences; more than 45% are singletons. The sample is drawn from a study of blood T cells in healthy people across ages. The V gene's germline CDR1 is ENHRY and CDR2 SYGVKD. The CDR3 totals 14 residues. Sequencing input: blood. This sequence was found in a man aged 25 to 45 in good health. This chain uses TRBV10-3 with TRBJ2-7, with TRBD2 identical over 10 bases. The J call may be faulty, since TRBJ2-5 better matches the DNA end. The CDR3 nucleotides are TGTGCCATCAGTGAGACAGCTAGCGGGGGGACCCAGTACTTC. Protein product: CAISETASGGTQYF.